A selection of T cell receptor beta chains follows, all from one sample in a study of control samples from healthy donors and cancer patients. Sequencing was performed with immunoSEQ multiplex PCR; in TCRdb, only in-frame clones are kept and a portion is missing. The top ten hold more than 1.3% of the sample, which has 150,000 to 200,000 clones, around nine tenths seen once. Material for sequencing was blood. These receptors were obtained from a man in his thirties or forties in good health. CDR3s include the opening cysteine and the closing phenylalanine or tryptophan. D genes are given only for firm matches. Size tells how often a clone was seen (once, few, many) or the class of an expanded clone, and some rows leave it out.

V	D	J	size	CDR3	DNA
TRBV30	TRBD1	TRBJ2-7	NA	CAWSIGTGAPHEQYF	TGTGCCTGGAGTATCGGGACAGGTGCTCCCCACGAGCAGTACTTC
TRBV10-1	NA	TRBJ2-1	NA	CASSESNGGNEQFF	TGCGCCAGCAGTGAGTCGAACGGGGGAAATGAGCAGTTCTTC
TRBV5-4	NA	TRBJ2-1	once	CASSLEAGYNEQFF	TGTGCCAGCAGCTTGGAGGCGGGATACAATGAGCAGTTCTTC
TRBV6-5	TRBD1	TRBJ2-1	NA	CASLSGQGSNEQFF	TGTGCCAGCCTAAGTGGACAGGGCAGCAATGAGCAGTTCTTC
TRBV27	NA	TRBJ2-7	NA	CASSASVHEQYF	TGTGCCAGCAGTGCCTCCGTGCACGAGCAGTACTTC
TRBV10-3	NA	TRBJ2-4	NA	CAISESGVGNIQYF	TGTGCCATCAGTGAGTCAGGAGTAGGAAACATTCAGTACTTC
TRBV4-3	NA	TRBJ2-2	NA	CASSQVVLNTGELFF	TGCGCCAGCAGCCAAGTAGTCCTAAACACCGGGGAGCTGTTTTTT
TRBV6-2/TRBV6-3	NA	TRBJ2-5	NA	CASSSERPPGRETQYF	TGTGCCAGCAGTTCAGAAAGACCCCCAGGAAGAGAGACCCAGTACTTC
TRBV7-8	NA	TRBJ2-1	NA	CASSLGGSSSSYNEQFF	TGTGCCAGCAGCTTGGGTGGTAGCTCGAGCTCCTACAATGAGCAGTTCTTC
TRBV4-2	NA	TRBJ1-2	NA	CASSQDRLGGYTF	TGTGCCAGCAGCCAAGACAGGTTGGGTGGCTACACCTTC
TRBV7-9	NA	TRBJ2-3	NA	CASSPRSFTSTDTQYF	TGTGCCAGCAGCCCACGATCATTTACTAGCACAGATACGCAGTATTTT
TRBV30	TRBD1	TRBJ2-3	NA	CAWSSDRGAGDTQYF	TGTGCCTGGAGTAGTGACAGGGGCGCGGGAGATACGCAGTATTTT
TRBV6-6	TRBD1	TRBJ1-2	NA	CATLRGSGYTF	TGTGCCACCCTCAGGGGGTCCGGCTACACCTTC
TRBV19	NA	TRBJ1-5	NA	CASSITVPGTKRGQPQHF	TGTGCCAGTAGTATAACTGTACCCGGGACAAAGAGGGGACAGCCCCAGCATTTT
TRBV27	NA	TRBJ2-7	NA	CASSLSWTANYEQYF	TGTGCCAGCAGTTTATCGTGGACAGCGAATTACGAGCAGTACTTC
TRBV27	TRBD2	TRBJ2-7	NA	CASSTSGGPAEQYF	TGTGCCAGCAGCACTAGCGGGGGGCCGGCCGAGCAGTACTTC